Listed below are T cell receptor beta chains from one sample, sequenced in a study of a mutant IDH1 vaccine in newly diagnosed glioma. TCRdb's table, derived via immunoSEQ multiplex PCR, lists solely in-frame clones and lacks some. The data hold 60,000 to 75,000 clones, with more than 75% observed a single time. Antigens of these TCRs are unknown. Sample: PBMCs, taken from a glioma patient whose treatment included an IDH1 peptide vaccine. All receptors come from a man aged 30-40 years with glioma. The CDR3 runs from the conserved cysteine through the conserved F or W. The order of the fields is J gene, V gene, CDR3 length, D gene, CDR3 protein. A D gene is named only where the DNA matches it firmly.

TRBJ2-4,TRBV28,16,NA,CASSLLDPRGKNIQYF
TRBJ2-2,TRBV7-9,13,NA,CASSAAGAGELFF
TRBJ2-1,TRBV7-8,16,NA,CASSLLRDDAYNEQFF
TRBJ1-1,TRBV5-6,15,NA,CASSLRYGVGTEAFF
TRBJ1-2,TRBV7-3,18,TRBD1,CASSFTGGAFVEGAGYTF
TRBJ1-5,TRBV6-5,15,TRBD1,CASSRDRYSNQPQHF
TRBJ2-7,TRBV5-5,15,NA,CASSLETASYYEQYF
TRBJ2-7,TRBV6-6,14,NA,CASNEWDGSYEQYF
TRBJ2-1,TRBV9,14,NA,CASSVDQDMLFQFF
TRBJ2-7,TRBV7-9,15,TRBD2,CASRSTSYTPYEQYF
TRBJ2-3,TRBV6-6,13,NA,CASSYTRTDTQYF
TRBJ2-3,TRBV6-4,15,NA,CASSDGAGSTDTQYF
TRBJ1-1,TRBV6-5,15,NA,CASSSRRGGNTEAFF
TRBJ1-2,TRBV20-1,10,NA,CSARGISYTF
TRBJ2-7,TRBV10-1,11,NA,CASGDPYEQYF
TRBJ1-5,TRBV2,16,NA,CASSEKRGRWNQPQHF
TRBJ2-2,TRBV19,13,NA,CASSMRRAGELFF
TRBJ2-1,TRBV4-1,16,NA,CASSDARGKSYNEQFF
TRBJ2-7,TRBV7-9,12,NA,CASSFQRGEQYF
TRBJ2-1,TRBV27,14,NA,CASSLRASFNEQFF
TRBJ1-2,TRBV19,14,NA,CASSRSAIVYGYTF
TRBJ1-5,TRBV12-5,19,TRBD1,CASGLPTGDREKEGQPQHF